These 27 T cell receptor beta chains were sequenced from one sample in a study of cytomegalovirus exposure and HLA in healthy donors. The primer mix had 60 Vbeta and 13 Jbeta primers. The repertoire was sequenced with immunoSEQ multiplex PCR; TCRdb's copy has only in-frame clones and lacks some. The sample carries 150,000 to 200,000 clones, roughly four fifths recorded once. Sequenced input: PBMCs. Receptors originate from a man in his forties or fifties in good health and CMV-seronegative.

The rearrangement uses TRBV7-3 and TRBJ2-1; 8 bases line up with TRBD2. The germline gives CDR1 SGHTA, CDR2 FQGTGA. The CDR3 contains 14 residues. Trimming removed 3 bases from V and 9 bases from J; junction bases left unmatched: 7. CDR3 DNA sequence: TGTGCCAGCAGCTTTGGACTAGCTCTCGGTGAGCAGTTCTTC. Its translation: CASSFGLALGEQFF.

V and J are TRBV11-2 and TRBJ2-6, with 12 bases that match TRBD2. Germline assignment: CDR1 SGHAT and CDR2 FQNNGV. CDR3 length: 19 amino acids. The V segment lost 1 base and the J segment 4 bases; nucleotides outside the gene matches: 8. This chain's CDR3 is CASSLVFLAGGQGANVLTF. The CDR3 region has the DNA TGTGCCAGCAGCTTAGTCTTCCTAGCGGGGGGGCAGGGGGCCAACGTCCTGACTTTC. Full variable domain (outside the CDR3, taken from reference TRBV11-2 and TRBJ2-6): EAGVAQSPRYKIIEKRQSVAFWCNPISGHATLYWYQQILGQGPKLLIQFQNNGVVDDSQLPKDRFSAERLKGVDSTLKIQPAKLEDSAVYLCASSLVFLAGGQGANVLTFGAGSRLTVL.

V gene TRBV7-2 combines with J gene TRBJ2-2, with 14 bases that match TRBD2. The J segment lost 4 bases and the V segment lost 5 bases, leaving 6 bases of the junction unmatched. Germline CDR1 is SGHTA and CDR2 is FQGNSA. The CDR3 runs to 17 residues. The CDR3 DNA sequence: TGTGCCAGCAGCCGACTAGCGGGAGGGCAGGGCACCGGGGAGCTGTTTTTT. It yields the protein CASSRLAGGQGTGELFF.

The CDR3 DNA is TGTGCCAGCAGCTTAGGGGGCAGGTCCAATGAGCAGTTCTTC. Its protein is CASSLGGRSNEQFF. The V and J genes are TRBV11-2 and TRBJ2-1; possible D gene TRBD1, 5 bases. V was trimmed by 1 base and J by 6 bases, leaving 10 bases between them. Germline lookup yields CDR1 SGHAT and CDR2 FQNNGV. This CDR3 is built from 14 residues.

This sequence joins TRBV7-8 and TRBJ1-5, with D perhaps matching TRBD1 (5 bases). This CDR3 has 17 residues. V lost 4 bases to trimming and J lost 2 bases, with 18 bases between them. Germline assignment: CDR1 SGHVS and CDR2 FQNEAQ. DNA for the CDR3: TGTGCCAGCAGCTCTTTAGGGAAGGTAGGGGGCAATCAGCCCCAGCATTTT. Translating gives CASSSLGKVGGNQPQHF.

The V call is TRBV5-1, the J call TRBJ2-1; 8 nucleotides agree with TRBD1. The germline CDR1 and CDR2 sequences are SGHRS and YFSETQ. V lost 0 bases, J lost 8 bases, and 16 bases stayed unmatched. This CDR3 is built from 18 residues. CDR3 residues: CASSLEGNRGIGSDEQFF. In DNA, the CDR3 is TGCGCCAGCAGCTTGGAGGGCAACAGGGGGATCGGTAGCGATGAGCAGTTCTTC.

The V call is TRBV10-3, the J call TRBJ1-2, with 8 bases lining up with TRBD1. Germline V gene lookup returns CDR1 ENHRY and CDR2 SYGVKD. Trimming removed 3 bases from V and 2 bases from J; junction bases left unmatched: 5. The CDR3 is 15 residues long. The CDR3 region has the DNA TGTGCCATCAGTGATCTGGACAGGGCCAACTATGGCTACACCTTC. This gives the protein CAISDLDRANYGYTF.

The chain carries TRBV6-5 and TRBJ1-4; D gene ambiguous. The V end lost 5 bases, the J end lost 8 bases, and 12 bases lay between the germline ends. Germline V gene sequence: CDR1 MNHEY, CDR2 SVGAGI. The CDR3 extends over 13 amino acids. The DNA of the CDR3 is TGTGCCAGCAGTCCACTAAGCGGCGAAAAACTGTTTTTT. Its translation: CASSPLSGEKLFF.

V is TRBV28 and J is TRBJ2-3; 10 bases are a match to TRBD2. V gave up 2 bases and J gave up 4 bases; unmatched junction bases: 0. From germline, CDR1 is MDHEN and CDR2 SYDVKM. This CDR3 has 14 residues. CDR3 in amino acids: CASSLGTSADTQYF. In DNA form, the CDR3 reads TGTGCCAGCAGTTTAGGGACTAGCGCAGATACGCAGTATTTT.

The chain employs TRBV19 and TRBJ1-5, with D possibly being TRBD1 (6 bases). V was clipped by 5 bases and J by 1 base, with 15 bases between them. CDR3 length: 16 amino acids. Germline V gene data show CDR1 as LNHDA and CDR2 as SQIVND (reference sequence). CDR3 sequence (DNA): TGTGCCAGTAGTCGACCGACAGGAAGAAGCAATCAGCCCCAGCATTTT. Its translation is CASSRPTGRSNQPQHF. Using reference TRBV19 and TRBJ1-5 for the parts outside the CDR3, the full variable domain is DGGITQSPKYLFRKEGQNVTLSCEQNLNHDAMYWYRQDPGQGLRLIYYSQIVNDFQKGDIAEGYSVSREKKESFPLTVTSAQKNPTAFYLCASSRPTGRSNQPQHFGDGTRLSIL.

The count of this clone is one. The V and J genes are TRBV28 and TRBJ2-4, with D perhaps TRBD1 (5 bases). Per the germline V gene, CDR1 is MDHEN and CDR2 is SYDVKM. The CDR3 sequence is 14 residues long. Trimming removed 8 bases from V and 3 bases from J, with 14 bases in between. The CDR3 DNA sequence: TGTGCCAGCTTAGCAGGGTACGACAAAAACATTCAGTACTTC. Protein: CASLAGYDKNIQYF.

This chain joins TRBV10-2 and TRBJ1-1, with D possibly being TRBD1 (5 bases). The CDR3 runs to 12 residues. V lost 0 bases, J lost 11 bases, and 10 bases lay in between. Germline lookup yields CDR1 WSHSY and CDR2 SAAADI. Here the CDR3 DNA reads TGCGCCAGCAGTGAGTCAGGGGTTGGGGCTTTCTTT. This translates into CASSESGVGAFF.

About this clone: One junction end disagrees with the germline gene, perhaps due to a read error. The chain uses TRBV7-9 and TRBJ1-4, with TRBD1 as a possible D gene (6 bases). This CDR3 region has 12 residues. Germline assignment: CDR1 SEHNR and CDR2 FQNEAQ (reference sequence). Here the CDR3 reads CSSSPQGEKLFF. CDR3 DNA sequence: TGTTCCAGCAGCCCACAGGGTGAAAAACTGTTTTTT.

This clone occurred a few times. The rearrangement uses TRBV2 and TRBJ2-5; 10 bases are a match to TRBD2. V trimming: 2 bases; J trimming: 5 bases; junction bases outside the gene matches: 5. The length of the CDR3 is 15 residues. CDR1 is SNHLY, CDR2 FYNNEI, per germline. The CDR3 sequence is CASSERSGGAETQYF. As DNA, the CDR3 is TGTGCCAGCAGTGAAAGAAGCGGGGGGGCGGAGACCCAGTACTTC. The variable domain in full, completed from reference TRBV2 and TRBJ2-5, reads EPEVTQTPSHQVTQMGQEVILRCVPISNHLYFYWYRQILGQKVEFLVSFYNNEISEKSEIFDDQFSVERPDGSNFTLKIRSTKLEDSAMYFCASSERSGGAETQYFGPGTRLLVL.

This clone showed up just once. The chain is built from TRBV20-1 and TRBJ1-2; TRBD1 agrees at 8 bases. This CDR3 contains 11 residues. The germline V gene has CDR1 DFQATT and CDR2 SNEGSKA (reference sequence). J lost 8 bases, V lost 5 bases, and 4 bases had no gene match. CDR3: CSASTGDGYTF. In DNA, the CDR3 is TGCAGTGCTTCGACAGGGGACGGCTACACCTTC.

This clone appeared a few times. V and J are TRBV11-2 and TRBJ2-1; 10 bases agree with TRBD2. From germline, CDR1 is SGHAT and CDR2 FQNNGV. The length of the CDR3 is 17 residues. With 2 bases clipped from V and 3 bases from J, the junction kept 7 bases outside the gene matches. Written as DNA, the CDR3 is TGTGCCAGCAGCTTATTGGCTAGCGGGAGTATCTACAATGAGCAGTTCTTC. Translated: CASSLLASGSIYNEQFF.

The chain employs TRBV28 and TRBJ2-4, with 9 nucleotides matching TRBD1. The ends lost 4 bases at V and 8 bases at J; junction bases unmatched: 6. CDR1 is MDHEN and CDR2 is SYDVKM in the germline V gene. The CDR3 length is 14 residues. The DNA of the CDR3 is TGTGCCAGCAGTTCCAGCCGACAGGGGGACATTCAGTACTTC. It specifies CASSSSRQGDIQYF.

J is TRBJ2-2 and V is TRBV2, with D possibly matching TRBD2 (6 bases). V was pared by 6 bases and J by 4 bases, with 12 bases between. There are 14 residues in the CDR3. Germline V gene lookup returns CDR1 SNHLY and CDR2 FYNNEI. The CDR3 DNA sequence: TGTGCCAGCAGGCGGGAATTAGGCACCGGGGAGCTGTTTTTT. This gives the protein CASRRELGTGELFF.

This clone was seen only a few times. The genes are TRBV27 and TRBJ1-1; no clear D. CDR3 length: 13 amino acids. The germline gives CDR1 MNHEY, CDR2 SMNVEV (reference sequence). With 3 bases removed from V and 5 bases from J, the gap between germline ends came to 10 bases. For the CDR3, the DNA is TGTGCCAGCAGTTTTGCGGGGAGTACTGAAGCTTTCTTT. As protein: CASSFAGSTEAFF.

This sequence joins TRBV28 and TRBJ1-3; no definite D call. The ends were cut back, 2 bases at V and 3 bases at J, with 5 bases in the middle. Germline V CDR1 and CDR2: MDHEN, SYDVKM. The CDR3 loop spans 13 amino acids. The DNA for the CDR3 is TGTGCCAGCAGTTTAATGCGTGGAAACACCATATATTTT. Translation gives CASSLMRGNTIYF. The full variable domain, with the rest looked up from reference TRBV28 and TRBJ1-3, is DVKVTQSSRYLVKRTGEKVFLECVQDMDHENMFWYRQDPGLGLRLIYFSYDVKMKEKGDIPEGYSVSREKKERFSLILESASTNQTSMYLCASSLMRGNTIYFGEGSWLTVV.

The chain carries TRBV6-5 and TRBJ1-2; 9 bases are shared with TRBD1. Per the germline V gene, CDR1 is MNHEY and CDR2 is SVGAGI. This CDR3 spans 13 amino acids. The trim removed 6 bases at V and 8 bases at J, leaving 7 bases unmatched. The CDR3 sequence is CASSSGQGLGYTF. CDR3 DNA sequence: TGTGCCAGCAGCTCCGGACAGGGGCTGGGCTACACCTTC.

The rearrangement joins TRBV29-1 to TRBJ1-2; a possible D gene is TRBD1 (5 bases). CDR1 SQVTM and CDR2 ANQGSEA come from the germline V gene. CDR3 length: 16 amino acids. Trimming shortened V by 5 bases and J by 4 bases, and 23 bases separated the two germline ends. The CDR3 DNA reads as TGCAGCGTTCCCGAGATCGGGGGACCCTTCCTCTATGGCTACACCTTC. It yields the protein CSVPEIGGPFLYGYTF.

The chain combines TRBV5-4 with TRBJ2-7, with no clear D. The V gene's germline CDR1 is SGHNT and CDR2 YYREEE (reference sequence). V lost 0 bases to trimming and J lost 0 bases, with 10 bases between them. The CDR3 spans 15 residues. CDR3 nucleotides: TGTGCCAGCAGCTTGGTTGGGCGAATCTCCTACGAGCAGTACTTC. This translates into CASSLVGRISYEQYF.

CDR3 nucleotide sequence: TGTGCCTGGACACCCTCCCTACGGACAGGAGCCTGGACCACTGAAGCTTTCTTT. Translated, it gives CAWTPSLRTGAWTTEAFF. This chain joins TRBV30 and TRBJ1-1; TRBD1 matches at 7 bases. The J segment lost 4 bases and the V segment lost 4 bases, leaving 21 bases of the junction unmatched. The CDR3 runs to 18 residues. CDR1 GTSNPN and CDR2 SVGIG come from the germline V gene (reference sequence).

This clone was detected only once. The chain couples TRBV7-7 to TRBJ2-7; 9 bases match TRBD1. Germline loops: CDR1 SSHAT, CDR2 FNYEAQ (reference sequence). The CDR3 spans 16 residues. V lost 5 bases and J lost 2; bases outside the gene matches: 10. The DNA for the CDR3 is TGTGCCAGCAGCCCCACGCCGGGACAGGGCCCCTACGAGCAGTACTTC. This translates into CASSPTPGQGPYEQYF.

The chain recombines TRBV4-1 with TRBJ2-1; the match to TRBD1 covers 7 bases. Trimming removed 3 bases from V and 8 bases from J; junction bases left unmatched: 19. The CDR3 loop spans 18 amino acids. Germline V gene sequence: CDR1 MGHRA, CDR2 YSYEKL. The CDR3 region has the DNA TGCGCCAGCAGCCACGCGGACCGGGACAGCCGCTTGGTCCATGAGCAGTTCTTC. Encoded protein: CASSHADRDSRLVHEQFF.

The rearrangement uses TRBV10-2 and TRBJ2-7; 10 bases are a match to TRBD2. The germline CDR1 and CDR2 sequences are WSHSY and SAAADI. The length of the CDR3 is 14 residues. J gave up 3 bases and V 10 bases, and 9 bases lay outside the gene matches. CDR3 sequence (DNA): TGCGCCACGCCTTGGGAGCGGGAGGGCTACGAGCAGTACTTC. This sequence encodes CATPWEREGYEQYF.